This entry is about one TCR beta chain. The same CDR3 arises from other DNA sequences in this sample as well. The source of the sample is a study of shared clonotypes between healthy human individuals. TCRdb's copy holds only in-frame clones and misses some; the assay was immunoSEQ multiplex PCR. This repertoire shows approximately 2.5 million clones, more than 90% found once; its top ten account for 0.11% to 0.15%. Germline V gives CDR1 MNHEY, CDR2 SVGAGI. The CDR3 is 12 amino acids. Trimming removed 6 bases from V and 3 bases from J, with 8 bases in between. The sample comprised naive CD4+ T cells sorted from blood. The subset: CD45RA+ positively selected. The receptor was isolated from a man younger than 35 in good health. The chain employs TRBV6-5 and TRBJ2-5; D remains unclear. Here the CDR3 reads CASRATEETQYF. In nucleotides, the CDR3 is TGTGCCAGCAGGGCGACTGAAGAGACCCAGTACTTC.